The present T cell receptor (beta chain) was sequenced within a study of neurological immune-mediated disorders. Whole-study context: For the approximately 35 multiple sclerosis patients, the disease was relapsing-remitting in 31 and secondary progressive in 3. Findings and limits, study-wide: According to phylogenetic grouping, one related-CDR3 cluster, a possible signature, contained the repertoires of 18 of 34 multiple sclerosis patients.

There are many counts of this clonotype. Its antigen is unidentified. This CDR3 comprises 11 residues. Germline-derived CDR1 and CDR2 are SEHNR and FQNEAQ (reference sequence). Trimming removed 2 bases from V and 3 bases from J, with 1 base in between. The cDNA was synthesized by means of template-switch 5'RACE, which was carried out with 10-nucleotide random UMIs. TCRdb re-called the 5' RACE reads through MiXCR, storing one row per CDR3 protein. The profile shows roughly 62,000 distinct CDR3 sequences, around 3.8% of them singletons. The V and J genes are TRBV7-9 and TRBJ2-5; unclear D gene. Sequenced: PBMCs. The receptor comes from a woman aged 50 to 60 with multiple sclerosis. CDR3 loop: CASSLKETQYF. In DNA form, the CDR3 reads TGTGCCAGCAGCTTAAAAGAGACCCAGTACTTC.